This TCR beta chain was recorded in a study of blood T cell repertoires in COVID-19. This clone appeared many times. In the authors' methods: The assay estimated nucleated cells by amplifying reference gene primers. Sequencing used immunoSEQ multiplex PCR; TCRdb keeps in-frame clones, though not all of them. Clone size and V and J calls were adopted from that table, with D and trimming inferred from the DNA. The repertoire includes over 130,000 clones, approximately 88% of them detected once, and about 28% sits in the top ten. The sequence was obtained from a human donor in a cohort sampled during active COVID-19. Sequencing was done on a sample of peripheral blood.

The CDR3 DNA is TGTGCCAGTAGTATCCAGGGGAGGGGCAATTCACCCCTCCACTTT. It codes for CASSIQGRGNSPLHF. The V and J genes are TRBV19 and TRBJ1-6, with D possibly TRBD1 on 6 matching bases. V gave up 3 bases and J gave up 7 bases, with 13 bases separating them. The CDR3 runs 15 residues. From germline, CDR1 is LNHDA and CDR2 SQIVND (reference sequence).